These T cell receptor beta chains were read from a single sample in a study of blood T cell repertoires in COVID-19. Repertoires were generated with immunoSEQ multiplex PCR, while TCRdb's copy carries only in-frame clones and drops some. The repertoire has about 50,000 clones, 89% of them found once; the top ten carry approximately 8.1%. Sequences were obtained from peripheral blood. The receptors shown here come from an elderly man with active or convalescent COVID-19. The CDR3 runs from the conserved cysteine through the conserved F or W. A D gene is named only where the DNA matches it firmly. Clone sizes are given selectively: once, few, many, or a class where the clone is expanded.

j_call v_call clone_size d_call cdr3_aa cdr3_nt
TRBJ2-5 TRBV30 once NA CAWTVGDDQETQYF TGTGCCTGGACAGTGGGAGACGATCAAGAGACCCAGTACTTC
TRBJ2-2 TRBV28 NA NA CASSLDYSNTGELFF TGTGCCAGCAGTTTAGACTACTCAAACACCGGGGAGCTGTTTTTT
TRBJ1-5 TRBV21-1 NA NA CASSKVGRYQPQHF TGTGCCAGCAGCAAAGTAGGGAGATATCAGCCCCAGCATTTT
TRBJ1-1 TRBV6-5 NA NA CASRMDSLITEAFF TGTGCCAGCAGGATGGACAGCCTCATCACTGAAGCTTTCTTT
TRBJ1-3 TRBV4-3 NA NA CASSQDLDGAKGTIYF TGCGCCAGCAGCCAAGATTTGGATGGGGCGAAGGGCACCATATATTTT
TRBJ2-5 TRBV5-1 NA TRBD1 CASRGTAQETQYF TGCGCCAGCCGAGGGACAGCCCAAGAGACCCAGTACTTC
TRBJ2-7 TRBV9 NA TRBD2 CASSSGLAYEQYF TGTGCCAGCAGCTCGGGACTAGCGTACGAGCAGTACTTC
TRBJ1-1 TRBV5-6 NA TRBD1 CASSLVSGGTEAFF TGTGCCAGCAGCTTGGTGTCAGGGGGCACTGAAGCTTTCTTT
TRBJ2-1 TRBV4-1 NA TRBD2 CASSHRTSGRAGDEQFF TGCGCCAGCAGCCACCGGACTAGCGGGAGGGCCGGGGATGAGCAGTTCTTC
TRBJ2-2 TRBV19 NA NA CASSTYLTGELFF TGTGCCAGTAGTACGTACTTGACCGGGGAGCTGTTTTTT
TRBJ1-1 TRBV6-2/TRBV6-3 NA TRBD1 CASSPLQGASTEAFF TGTGCCAGCAGTCCCTTACAGGGGGCATCCACTGAAGCTTTCTTT
TRBJ2-2 TRBV6-5 NA NA CASSYGAARNTGELFF TGTGCCAGCAGTTACGGGGCGGCCCGAAACACCGGGGAGCTGTTTTTT
TRBJ1-2 TRBV6-5 NA NA CASSYSKAGHDYGYTF TGTGCCAGCAGTTACTCGAAGGCAGGGCACGACTATGGCTACACCTTC
TRBJ2-3 TRBV28 NA TRBD2 CASSETSGGLGHTQYF TGTGCGAGCAGCGAGACTAGCGGGGGGCTGGGTCATACGCAGTATTTT
TRBJ2-3 TRBV3-1/TRBV3-2 NA TRBD2 CASSAGLAGAEADTQYF TGTGCCAGCAGCGCGGGACTAGCGGGAGCAGAGGCAGATACGCAGTATTTT
TRBJ2-7 TRBV7-6 NA TRBD1 CASSSQGALSYEQYF TGTGCCAGCAGCAGTCAGGGGGCTTTAAGTTACGAGCAGTACTTC
TRBJ1-2 TRBV6-6 NA NA CASSYSSGGYTF TGTGCCAGCAGTTACTCGAGCGGGGGCTACACCTTC
TRBJ2-2 TRBV19 NA NA CASRDGGANTGELFF TGTGCCAGCCGGGACGGAGGGGCCAACACCGGGGAGCTGTTTTTT
TRBJ2-3 TRBV5-1 NA NA CASSSGTDTQYF TGCGCCAGCAGCTCAGGCACAGATACGCAGTATTTT
TRBJ2-5 TRBV9 NA TRBD1 CASSPRDRGDVLETQYF TGTGCCAGCAGCCCCCGGGACAGGGGGGATGTATTGGAGACCCAGTACTTC
TRBJ1-3 TRBV11-2 NA NA CASSLGGGGNTIYF TGTGCCAGCAGCTTGGGGGGAGGTGGAAACACCATATATTTT
TRBJ1-2 TRBV28 NA TRBD1 CASRNRGVNYGYTF TGTGCCAGCAGAAACAGGGGAGTTAACTATGGCTACACCTTC
TRBJ2-1 TRBV18 once TRBD1 CASSPTGTGGYNEQFF TGTGCCAGCTCTCCTACCGGGACAGGGGGCTACAATGAGCAGTTCTTC
TRBJ1-1 TRBV10-1 NA NA CASSVRRGRAGNTEAFF TGCGCCAGCAGTGTGAGGAGGGGGAGGGCGGGGAACACTGAAGCTTTCTTT
TRBJ2-2 TRBV4-2 NA NA CASSGDGGSFGGTGELFF TGTGCCAGCAGTGGTGATGGAGGGTCGTTTGGGGGCACCGGGGAGCTGTTTTTT
TRBJ1-1 TRBV7-6 NA NA CASSTTKSGAAESEAFF TGTGCCAGCAGTACGACAAAATCAGGGGCAGCAGAGTCTGAAGCTTTCTTT
TRBJ2-5 TRBV11-3 NA TRBD1 CASSQGQGFIPAETQYF TGTGCCAGCAGCCAGGGACAGGGATTTATTCCTGCGGAGACCCAGTACTTC
TRBJ2-5 TRBV6-6 NA TRBD2 CASSLGLAGGSKETQYF TGTGCCAGCAGTCTTGGACTAGCGGGGGGATCGAAAGAGACCCAGTACTTC
TRBJ1-6 TRBV10-3 NA NA CATNLETGPLHF TGTGCCACAAACCTCGAAACGGGACCCCTCCACTTT
TRBJ2-7 TRBV3-1/TRBV3-2 NA TRBD2 CASSQIVGAGGNSYEQYF TGTGCCAGCAGCCAGATTGTGGGAGCGGGAGGGAACTCCTACGAGCAGTACTTC
TRBJ2-7 TRBV27 NA TRBD2 CASSFGGGNYEQYF TGTGCCAGCAGTTTTGGGGGGGGAAACTACGAGCAGTACTTC
TRBJ2-1 TRBV27 NA TRBD2 CASSLSGLAGVPSYNEQFF TGTGCCAGCAGTTTATCGGGACTAGCGGGGGTACCCTCCTACAATGAGCAGTTCTTC
TRBJ2-5 TRBV2 NA NA CASSEDGLGQETQYF TGTGCCAGCAGTGAAGACGGACTCGGCCAAGAGACCCAGTACTTC
TRBJ2-7 TRBV28 NA TRBD1 CASRLDRGRGSDEQYF TGTGCCAGCAGGCTCGACAGGGGGCGGGGGTCTGACGAGCAGTACTTC
TRBJ2-5 TRBV19 NA NA CASSISFGGEETQYF TGTGCCAGTAGTATCAGTTTTGGCGGAGAAGAGACCCAGTACTTC
TRBJ1-6 TRBV5-1 NA TRBD1 CASSLVRTGGVNSPLHF TGCGCCAGCAGCTTGGTTAGGACAGGGGGAGTTAATTCACCCCTCCACTTT
TRBJ1-4 TRBV28 NA NA CASSLPVRPGKLFF TGTGCCAGCAGTTTACCAGTACGGCCGGGGAAACTGTTTTTT